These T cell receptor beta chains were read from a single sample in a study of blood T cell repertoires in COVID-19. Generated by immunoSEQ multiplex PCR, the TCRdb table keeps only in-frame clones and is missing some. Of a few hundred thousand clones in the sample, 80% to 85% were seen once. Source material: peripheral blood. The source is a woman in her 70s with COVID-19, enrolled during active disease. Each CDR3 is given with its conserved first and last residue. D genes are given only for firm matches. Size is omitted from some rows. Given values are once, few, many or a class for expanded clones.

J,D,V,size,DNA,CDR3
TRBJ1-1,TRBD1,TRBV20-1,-,TGCAGTGCTAGTGCCGGGACAGCGAACACTGAAGCTTTCTTT,CSASAGTANTEAFF
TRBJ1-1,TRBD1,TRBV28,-,TGTGCCAGCAGAATTCTCGGGACAGGGGGCGGGAACACTGAAGCTTTCTTT,CASRILGTGGGNTEAFF
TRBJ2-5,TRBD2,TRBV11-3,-,TGTGCCAGCAGCTTCAGGACTAGCGGGAGGCACCAAGAGACCCAGTACTTC,CASSFRTSGRHQETQYF
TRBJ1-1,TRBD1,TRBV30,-,TGTGCCTGGGACAGGGGGCCCCAGCCTGAAGCTTTCTTT,CAWDRGPQPEAFF
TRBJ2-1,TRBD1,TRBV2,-,TGTGCCAGCAGTTCGGGACAGGGGGCATGGAATGAGCAGTTCTTC,CASSSGQGAWNEQFF
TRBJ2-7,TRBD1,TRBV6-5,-,TGTGCCAGCATAGACTCCCTACAGGGGGCCTACGAGCAGTACTTC,CASIDSLQGAYEQYF
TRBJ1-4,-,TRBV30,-,TGTGCCTGGGGTTTATCGGGTAGTGAAAAACTGTTTTTT,CAWGLSGSEKLFF
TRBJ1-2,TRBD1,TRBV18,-,TGTGCCAGCTCTCGCGAGACAGGGTTGGTGAACGGCTACACCTTC,CASSRETGLVNGYTF
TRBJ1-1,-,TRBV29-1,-,TGCAGCGTTGCCCCGGGGGGCACTGAAGCTTTCTTT,CSVAPGGTEAFF
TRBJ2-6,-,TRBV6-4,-,TGTGCCAGCAGTCTTTCTCGGGCAGGGGCGTACTCTGGGGCCAACGTCCTGACTTTC,CASSLSRAGAYSGANVLTF
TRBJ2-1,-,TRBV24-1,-,TGTGCCACCAGTGTCGGGGATGGTTCCTACAATGAGCAGTTCTTC,CATSVGDGSYNEQFF
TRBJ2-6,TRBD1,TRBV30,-,TGTGCCTGGAGAACAGGGGGCGCTGGGGCCAACGTCCTGACTTTC,CAWRTGGAGANVLTF
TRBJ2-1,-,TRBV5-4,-,TGTGCCAGCAGCCGGACTACGAGCTCCTACAATGAGCAGTTCTTC,CASSRTTSSYNEQFF
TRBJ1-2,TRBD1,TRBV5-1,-,TGCGCCAGCAGCTTGAGGGGGCTTGGCTACACCTTC,CASSLRGLGYTF
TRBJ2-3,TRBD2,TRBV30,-,TGTGCCTGGACCCTTGGAACTAGCGTTAGCACAGATACGCAGTATTTT,CAWTLGTSVSTDTQYF
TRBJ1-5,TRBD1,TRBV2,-,TGTGCCAGCAGTGGTGGACAGGGAAAGGGTCAACCGCCCCAGCATTTT,CASSGGQGKGQPPQHF
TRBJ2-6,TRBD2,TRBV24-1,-,TGTGCCACCAGTGACCCCACTAGCGCCGGGGCCAACGTCCTGACTTTC,CATSDPTSAGANVLTF
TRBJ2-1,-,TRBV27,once,TGTGCCAGCAGTTCTTTGGCGGGGTACAATGAGCAGTTCTTC,CASSSLAGYNEQFF
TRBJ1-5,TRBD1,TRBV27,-,TGTGCCAGCAACGGGACAGGGGTTTCCCTAATACCTAATCAGCCCCAGCATTTT,CASNGTGVSLIPNQPQHF
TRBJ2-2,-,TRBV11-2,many,TGTGCCAGCAGCACGGACTTTCCGAACACCGGGGAGCTGTTTTTT,CASSTDFPNTGELFF
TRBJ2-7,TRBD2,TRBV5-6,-,TGTGCCAGCAGCTTTGGACTAGCGGACCTTCGGGACGAGCAGTACTTC,CASSFGLADLRDEQYF
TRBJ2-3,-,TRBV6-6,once,TGTGCCACCATTAAGCGGCTTACGCAGTATTTT,CATIKRLTQYF
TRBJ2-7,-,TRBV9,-,TGTGCCAGCAGCGTAGATTGGTCCCGGGACTTACCATCCGAGCAGTACTTC,CASSVDWSRDLPSEQYF
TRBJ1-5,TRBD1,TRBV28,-,TGTGCCAGCAGTTCAGGGGGCGCGGTACAGCCCCAGCATTTT,CASSSGGAVQPQHF
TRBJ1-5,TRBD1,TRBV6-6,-,TGTGCCAGCAGGGGACAGTATAGCAATCAGCCCCAGCATTTT,CASRGQYSNQPQHF
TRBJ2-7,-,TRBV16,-,TGTGCCAGCAGCCAGGCTAGCGCTCGTTACGAGCAGTACTTC,CASSQASARYEQYF
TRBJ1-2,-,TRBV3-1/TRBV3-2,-,TGTGCCAGCAGCGACGGGCGGGGGGTCTACACCTTC,CASSDGRGVYTF
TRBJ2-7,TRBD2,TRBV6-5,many,TGTGCCAGCACCGGGACTAGTGGTTACGAGCAGTACTTC,CASTGTSGYEQYF
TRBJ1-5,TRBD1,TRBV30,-,TGTGCCTGGAGTTTAGGACAGGGGCGAAATAGCAATCAGCCCCAGCATTTT,CAWSLGQGRNSNQPQHF
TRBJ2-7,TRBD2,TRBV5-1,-,TGCGCCAGCAGCCCCTCGGGGGGGCGACCCTACGAGCAGTACTTC,CASSPSGGRPYEQYF
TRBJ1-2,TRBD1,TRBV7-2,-,TGTGCCAGCAACCTCCCCGGGACAGGGTATGGCTACACCTTC,CASNLPGTGYGYTF
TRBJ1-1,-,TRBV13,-,TGTGCCAGCAGCTTAGATTATAAAGGGGGCACTGAAGCTTTCTTT,CASSLDYKGGTEAFF
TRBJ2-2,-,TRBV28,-,TGTGCCAGCAGTTTAAGTAGGAACACCGGGGAGCTGTTTTTT,CASSLSRNTGELFF
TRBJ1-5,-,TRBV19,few,TGTGCCAGTAGCCTAGGGGCGTTAAGCAATCAGCCCCAGCATTTT,CASSLGALSNQPQHF
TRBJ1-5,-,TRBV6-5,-,TGTGCCACCCGGGACAACTACAATCAGCCCCAGCATTTT,CATRDNYNQPQHF
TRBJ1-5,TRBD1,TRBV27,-,TGTGCCAGCAGTGACAGGGATAGCAATCAGCCCCAGCATTTT,CASSDRDSNQPQHF
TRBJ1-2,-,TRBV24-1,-,TGTGCCACCAGTGACCCCTCGGGGGACCCCTATGGCTACACCTTC,CATSDPSGDPYGYTF
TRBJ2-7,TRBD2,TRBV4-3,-,TGCGCCAGCAGCCAAGATAACCCTAGCGGGATTCGCGAGCAGTACTTC,CASSQDNPSGIREQYF
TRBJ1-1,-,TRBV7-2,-,TGTGCCAGCAGCTTAATCTCAGGGTCGGCTGAAGCTTTCTTT,CASSLISGSAEAFF
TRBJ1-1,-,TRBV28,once,TGTGCCAGCAGCCCCCCCCGCAGGGGGAACACTGAAGCTTTCTTT,CASSPPRRGNTEAFF
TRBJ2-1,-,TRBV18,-,TGTGCCAGCTCACCTTTAGCGGCTGAGCAGTTCTTC,CASSPLAAEQFF
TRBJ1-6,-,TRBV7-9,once,TGTGCCAGCAGCTTAGAATACAGGGCAAATTCACCCCTCCACTTT,CASSLEYRANSPLHF
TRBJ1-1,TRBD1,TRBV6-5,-,TGTGCCAGCAGTCCGACAGGGGGGAATTTGGCTTTCTTT,CASSPTGGNLAFF
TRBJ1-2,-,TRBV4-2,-,TGTGCCAGCAGCCAAGCTCTAACCGGGGTCTATGGCTACACCTTC,CASSQALTGVYGYTF
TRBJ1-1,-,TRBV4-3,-,TGCGCCAGCAGCCAAGGAGACGGCAGGATGAACACTGAAGCTTTCTTT,CASSQGDGRMNTEAFF
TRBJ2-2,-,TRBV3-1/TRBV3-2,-,TGTGCCAGCAGCCAAAGGAGCGGGGAGCTGTTTTTT,CASSQRSGELFF
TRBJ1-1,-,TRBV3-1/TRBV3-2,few,TGTGCCAGCAGCCCTGACAAGGGCAGGGACACTGAAGCTTTCTTT,CASSPDKGRDTEAFF